These 18 T cell receptor beta chains came from one sample sequenced in a study of shared clonotypes between healthy human individuals. The repertoire was sequenced with immunoSEQ multiplex PCR; TCRdb's copy has only in-frame clones and lacks some. Among around 1.6 million clones, approximately 98% were seen once, and the ten largest hold approximately 0.44%. Sequencing used naive CD4+ T cells sorted from blood. Subset in this sample: CD45RA+ positively selected. All receptors derive from a man aged 25-40 years in good health.

J is TRBJ1-5 and V is TRBV5-5; TRBD1 aligns across 8 bases. This CDR3 is 16 amino acids long. Trimming cost V 4 bases and J 2 bases; bases outside gene matches: 8. CDR1 and CDR2 from the germline V gene are SGHKS and YYEKEE (reference sequence). This chain's CDR3 is CASSERTGIGNQPQHF. CDR3 coding DNA: TGTGCCAGCAGCGAACGGACAGGGATTGGCAATCAGCCCCAGCATTTT.

The gene calls are TRBV15 and TRBJ2-5; TRBD2 aligns across 12 bases. From germline, CDR1 is LNHNV and CDR2 YYDKDF (reference sequence). The CDR3 sequence is 15 residues long. Losses at the gene ends were 3 bases for V and 5 bases for J; bases not matched to a gene: 4. CDR3 sequence (DNA): TGTGCCACCAGCAGCCGACTAGCGGGAGTTGAGACCCAGTACTTC. Translated: CATSSRLAGVETQYF. Filled out from reference TRBV15 and TRBJ2-5, the complete variable domain reads DAMVIQNPRYQVTQFGKPVTLSCSQTLNHNVMYWYQQKSSQAPKLLFHYYDKDFNNEADTPDNFQSRRPNTSFCFLDIRSPGLGDTAMYLCATSSRLAGVETQYFGPGTRLLVL.

The V gene is TRBV30, the J gene TRBJ2-2, with 14 bases aligning to TRBD2. Germline CDR1 reads GTSNPN; CDR2 reads SVGIG (reference sequence). Unmatched junction bases numbered 0, after V lost 3 bases and J lost 6 bases. The CDR3 runs 14 residues. Written as DNA, the CDR3 is TGTGCCTGGAGGGGACTAGCGGGGGCCGGGGAGCTGTTTTTT. It translates to CAWRGLAGAGELFF. Looking up the rest from reference TRBV30 and TRBJ2-2 gives the full variable domain: SQTIHQWPATLVQPVGSPLSLECTVEGTSNPNLYWYRQAAGRGLQLLFYSVGIGQISSEVPQNLSASRPQDRQFILSSKKLLLSDSGFYLCAWRGLAGAGELFFGEGSRLTVL.

This chain links TRBV2 with TRBJ2-5, with D unresolved. V shed 10 bases and J shed 1 base, with 13 bases lying between them. Germline assignment: CDR1 SNHLY and CDR2 FYNNEI. CDR3 length equals 13 residues. The CDR3 spells CATETPFQETQYF. CDR3 sequence (DNA): TGTGCCACCGAGACCCCTTTCCAAGAGACCCAGTACTTC.

A note on this clone: Other nucleotide sequences from this sample produce the same CDR3. The V gene is TRBV5-1, the J gene TRBJ2-1; D is ambiguous. This CDR3 is built from 12 residues. V dropped 2 bases and J dropped 0 bases, with 0 bases sitting between them. CDR1 and CDR2 from the germline V gene are SGHRS and YFSETQ. CDR3 region: CASSFSYNEQFF. CDR3 DNA: TGCGCCAGCAGCTTCTCCTACAATGAGCAGTTCTTC.

The chain combines TRBV5-4 with TRBJ2-5, with TRBD1 identical over 7 bases. The CDR3 loop spans 16 amino acids. Trimming at V came to 4 bases and at J to 2 bases, leaving 11 bases not matched to a gene. CDR1 is SGHNT and CDR2 is YYREEE in the germline V gene (reference sequence). The CDR3 here is CASSPVSDRAQETQYF. CDR3 DNA: TGTGCCAGCAGCCCGGTTAGCGACAGGGCACAAGAGACCCAGTACTTC.

V and J are TRBV30 and TRBJ2-5, with 8 bases matching TRBD2. After removal of 5 bases from V and 6 bases from J, the junction contained 11 bases not matched to a gene. CDR1 and CDR2 from the germline V gene are GTSNPN and SVGIG (reference sequence). The CDR3 contains 14 residues. The DNA of the CDR3 is TGTGCCTGGGAGAAAGCGGGAGCTGGAAAGACCCAGTACTTC. Translating gives CAWEKAGAGKTQYF.

The CDR3 loop reads CASSLAWTGKTEAFF. CDR3 DNA sequence: TGTGCCAGCAGCCTGGCCTGGACAGGGAAGACTGAAGCTTTCTTT. This chain connects TRBV7-9 to TRBJ1-1, with 8 bases matching TRBD1. The V segment lost 5 bases and the J segment 5 bases; nucleotides outside the gene matches: 10. Germline CDR1 and CDR2: SEHNR and FQNEAQ (reference sequence). The CDR3 runs 15 residues.

This clone appeared once. The J gene is TRBJ2-7, the V gene TRBV5-1; D tentatively reads TRBD1 or TRBD2 (5 bases each). Germline CDR1 and CDR2: SGHRS and YFSETQ. The CDR3 sequence is 13 residues long. V was pared by 7 bases and J by 6 bases, with 17 bases between. CDR3 coding DNA: TGCGCCAGCCGAGTCGGGGACGTAAGCGAGCAGTACTTC. Translated, it gives CASRVGDVSEQYF.

The V gene is TRBV15, the J gene TRBJ1-2, with D possibly matching TRBD1 (5 bases). V lost 1 base, J lost 7 bases, and 13 bases lay in between. Germline lookup yields CDR1 LNHNV and CDR2 YYDKDF (reference sequence). CDR3 length: 14 residues. The CDR3 loop reads CATSRGLKGIGYTF. The DNA of the CDR3 is TGTGCCACCAGCAGAGGTTTAAAGGGGATTGGCTACACCTTC.

This sequence joins TRBV15 and TRBJ1-2, with D perhaps matching TRBD1 (5 bases). Looked up from germline, CDR1 is LNHNV and CDR2 is YYDKDF (reference sequence). V lost 0 bases and J lost 0, with 11 bases in between. The CDR3 is made up of 16 amino acids. DNA of the CDR3: TGTGCCACCAGCAGAGATTTAGGGGAAGCTAACTATGGCTACACCTTC. Protein product: CATSRDLGEANYGYTF.

This sequence joins TRBV27 and TRBJ2-4; D is perhaps TRBD1 or TRBD2 (5 bases each). The CDR3 totals 14 residues. The V and J ends lost 7 bases and 8 bases respectively, with 18 bases between them. Germline CDR1 and CDR2: MNHEY and SMNVEV (reference sequence). The CDR3 spells CASTTGGRRDIQYF. The CDR3 DNA follows: TGTGCCAGCACCACTGGGGGACGTCGGGACATTCAGTACTTC.

The chain is built from TRBV27 and TRBJ2-7; D is ambiguous. Per the germline V gene, CDR1 is MNHEY and CDR2 is SMNVEV (reference sequence). The V and J ends lost 4 bases and 2 bases respectively, with 15 bases between them. This CDR3 region has 15 residues. The CDR3 is CASSSRAGAAYEQYF. CDR3 in DNA: TGTGCCAGCAGTTCCCGGGCAGGAGCAGCCTACGAGCAGTACTTC.

CDR3: CASTRTSGLEYEQYF. DNA for the CDR3: TGTGCCAGCACCCGGACTAGCGGCCTTGAATACGAGCAGTACTTC. The chain carries TRBV7-8 and TRBJ2-7, with 10 bases aligning to TRBD2. Germline V lookup: CDR1 SGHVS, CDR2 FQNEAQ. This CDR3 has 15 amino acids. Trimming cost V 7 bases and J 4 bases; bases outside gene matches: 10. The variable domain in full, with the rest retrieved from reference TRBV7-8 and TRBJ2-7, is GAGVSQSPRYKVAKRGQDVALRCDPISGHVSLFWYQQALGQGPEFLTYFQNEAQLDKSGLPSDRFFAERPEGSVSTLKIQRTQQEDSAVYLCASTRTSGLEYEQYFGPGTRLTVT.

The J gene is TRBJ2-7, the V gene TRBV10-3, with D possibly being TRBD1 (5 bases). The CDR3 contains 13 residues. Trimming pared 3 bases from V and 0 bases from J, leaving 6 bases between. CDR1 is ENHRY and CDR2 is SYGVKD in the germline V gene. The CDR3 sequence: CAISEQDSYEQYF. In DNA, the CDR3 is TGTGCCATCAGTGAACAGGACTCCTACGAGCAGTACTTC.

The genes are TRBV23-1 and TRBJ2-7; D possibly corresponds to TRBD1 (6 bases). Being an ORF, TRBV23-1 has a function that is uncertain. The CDR3 runs to 14 residues. Trimming stripped 6 bases from V and 0 bases from J, with 12 bases between. This CDR3 reads CASSTGHHSYEQYF. The CDR3 nucleotides read TGCGCCAGCAGCACGGGACATCACTCCTACGAGCAGTACTTC.

V is TRBV7-2 and J is TRBJ2-5, with 12 bases lining up with TRBD2. Germline CDR1 reads SGHTA; CDR2 reads FQGNSA. CDR3 size: 16 residues. Trimming cost V 5 bases and J 5 bases; bases outside gene matches: 9. CDR3 region: CASSLHGLAGSETQYF. The DNA for the CDR3 is TGTGCCAGCAGCCTCCACGGACTAGCGGGATCGGAGACCCAGTACTTC.

This chain connects TRBV4-3 to TRBJ2-7; no clear D. Germline lookup yields CDR1 LGHNA and CDR2 YSLEER. V was trimmed by 2 bases and J by 0 bases, leaving 14 bases between them. The CDR3 contains 16 residues. Written as DNA, the CDR3 is TGCGCCAGCAGCCAATTTTACCCGGCGAGCTCCTACGAGCAGTACTTC. This translates into CASSQFYPASSYEQYF.